Listed below are T cell receptor beta chains from one sample, sequenced in a study of cytomegalovirus exposure and HLA in healthy donors. The repertoire was sequenced with immunoSEQ multiplex PCR; TCRdb's copy has only in-frame clones and lacks some. Among about 160,000 clones listed, roughly 78% were seen once. Sample: PBMCs. Receptors were obtained from a man aged 40-50 years in good health and CMV-seronegative. Both conserved end residues are part of each CDR3. The D gene is left open where the match is weak. Clone size is not always given. Where it is, it says once, few, many or a class for expanded clones.

-	15	TRBV6-1	TRBJ2-3	-	CASSAWTQSADTQYF	TGTGCCAGCAGTGCCTGGACTCAGAGCGCAGATACGCAGTATTTT
-	14	TRBV7-9	TRBJ2-1	TRBD2	CASSLTSVYNEQFF	TGTGCCAGCAGCCTGACTAGCGTCTACAATGAGCAGTTCTTC
-	17	TRBV27	TRBJ2-7	TRBD2	CASSSWTSGRIPYEQYF	TGTGCCAGCAGCTCCTGGACTAGCGGGAGGATACCCTACGAGCAGTACTTC
-	15	TRBV7-9	TRBJ2-3	-	CASSLGERSTDTQYF	TGTGCCAGCAGCTTAGGCGAGCGAAGCACAGATACGCAGTATTTT
few	12	TRBV7-9	TRBJ2-7	-	CASSNTGYEQYF	TGTGCCAGCAGCAATACAGGTTACGAGCAGTACTTC
-	14	TRBV14	TRBJ2-1	TRBD2	CASSLSGIYNEQFF	TGTGCCAGCAGCCTTAGCGGGATCTACAATGAGCAGTTCTTC
-	17	TRBV5-1	TRBJ2-5	-	CASSLGGARIRQETQYF	TGCGCCAGCAGCCTCGGAGGGGCGCGCATACGGCAAGAGACCCAGTACTTC
once	14	TRBV5-4	TRBJ1-4	TRBD1	CASSQDRVNEKLFF	TGTGCCAGCAGCCAAGACAGGGTGAATGAAAAACTGTTTTTT
-	13	TRBV5-1	TRBJ2-7	-	CASSSGGSYEQYF	TGCGCCAGCAGCTCTGGCGGATCCTACGAGCAGTACTTC
-	14	TRBV5-6	TRBJ1-4	-	CASSRVGEQEKLFF	TGTGCCAGCAGCCGGGTGGGAGAGCAAGAAAAACTGTTTTTT
-	16	TRBV9	TRBJ1-4	TRBD1	CASSEPGQGKREKLFF	TGTGCCAGCAGCGAACCTGGACAGGGGAAGAGGGAAAAACTGTTTTTT
-	15	TRBV15	TRBJ2-7	-	CATSRDPGFSYEQYF	TGTGCCACCAGCAGAGATCCCGGGTTCTCCTACGAGCAGTACTTC
few	17	TRBV5-1	TRBJ2-5	-	CASTNKREAVGQETQYF	TGCGCCAGCACCAACAAACGCGAGGCAGTGGGGCAGGAGACCCAGTACTTC
-	16	TRBV4-2	TRBJ2-1	-	CASSPALAASYNEQFF	TGTGCCAGCAGCCCGGCACTAGCAGCGTCCTACAATGAGCAGTTCTTC
once	15	TRBV29-1	TRBJ2-3	-	CSVPLDSSPFDTQYF	TGCAGCGTGCCCCTAGACTCTTCTCCATTCGATACGCAGTATTTT
once	17	TRBV2	TRBJ1-2	-	CASSEQGSSRRNYGYTF	TGTGCCAGCAGTGAACAGGGCAGCAGTCGACGTAACTATGGCTACACCTTC
few	15	TRBV19	TRBJ1-1	-	CASSTEPRLFAEAFF	TGTGCCAGTAGTACTGAACCTAGGTTATTTGCTGAAGCTTTCTTT
-	13	TRBV5-8	TRBJ2-2	TRBD1	CASSLNSRGKLFF	TGTGCCAGCAGCCTTAATAGCAGGGGGAAGCTGTTTTTT
-	15	TRBV5-4	TRBJ2-7	-	CASSFMGGASYEQYF	TGTGCCAGCAGCTTCATGGGGGGTGCCTCCTACGAGCAGTACTTC
-	15	TRBV4-3	TRBJ2-5	TRBD1	CASSQDSGTGETQYF	TGCGCCAGCAGCCAAGACTCCGGGACAGGAGAGACCCAGTACTTC
-	13	TRBV27	TRBJ2-7	-	CASTPVSFYEQYF	TGTGCCAGCACCCCTGTGTCCTTCTACGAGCAGTACTTC
-	16	TRBV28	TRBJ2-3	-	CASSLLARRSPDTQYF	TGTGCCAGCAGTCTCCTAGCCCGGAGGTCACCAGATACGCAGTATTTT
few	16	TRBV18	TRBJ2-2	TRBD2	CASSGTSGRVTGELFF	TGTGCCAGCTCTGGGACTAGCGGGAGAGTCACCGGGGAGCTGTTTTTT
-	15	TRBV19	TRBJ2-4	-	CASNPRAIAKNIQYF	TGTGCCAGCAACCCTAGAGCCATAGCCAAAAACATTCAGTACTTC
once	17	TRBV9	TRBJ2-2	TRBD1	CASSSPRQGANTGELFF	TGTGCCAGCAGCTCACCTCGACAGGGGGCGAACACCGGGGAGCTGTTTTTT
-	16	TRBV11-2	TRBJ2-3	TRBD2	CASSRRAGISTDTQYF	TGTGCCAGCAGCAGAAGAGCGGGGATTAGCACAGATACGCAGTATTTT
-	15	TRBV5-8	TRBJ2-5	-	CASSLSQDSQETQYF	TGTGCCAGCAGCTTGAGTCAAGACAGCCAAGAGACCCAGTACTTC
-	14	TRBV5-4	TRBJ1-1	-	CASSQDTRDTEAFF	TGTGCCAGCAGCCAGGACACCCGGGACACTGAAGCTTTCTTT
few	12	TRBV28	TRBJ1-1	TRBD1	CASSSTGDEAFF	TGTGCCAGCAGTTCCACAGGGGATGAAGCTTTCTTT
-	16	TRBV27	TRBJ2-7	TRBD1	CASSLVGQGLSYEQYF	TGTGCCAGCAGTTTGGTGGGACAGGGCCTCTCCTACGAGCAGTACTTC
-	15	TRBV5-6	TRBJ2-3	-	CASSLYKTLTDMQYF	TGTGCCAGCAGCTTGTATAAGACACTCACAGATATGCAGTATTTT
once	14	TRBV6-1	TRBJ2-5	TRBD1	CASSSGQGRETQYF	TGTGCCAGCAGCTCGGGACAGGGAAGAGAGACCCAGTACTTC
-	17	TRBV5-4	TRBJ2-5	TRBD2	CASSPPGGAGGPGTQYF	TGTGCCAGCAGCCCCCCCGGGGGCGCGGGAGGGCCAGGGACCCAGTACTTC
few	16	TRBV13	TRBJ2-4	-	CASSLAGSQKRDIQYF	TGTGCCAGCAGCTTAGCCGGATCGCAAAAGAGGGACATTCAGTACTTC
few	15	TRBV19	TRBJ2-7	TRBD1	CASSTQQGPTYEQYF	TGTGCCAGTAGTACCCAACAGGGGCCCACCTACGAGCAGTACTTC
-	15	TRBV18	TRBJ2-7	-	CASSQGKGSPYEQYF	TGTGCCAGCTCACAGGGGAAGGGGTCCCCCTACGAGCAGTACTTC
-	16	TRBV5-4	TRBJ2-2	TRBD1	CASSQGDRGPTGELFF	TGTGCCAGCAGCCAGGGGGACAGGGGTCCCACCGGGGAGCTGTTTTTT
-	21	TRBV1	TRBJ2-3	-	CTSSQDRVEKRNNNHTDTQYF	TGCACCAGCAGCCAAGATCGGGTAGAGAAGCGGAACAACAACCACACAGATACGCAGTATTTT